This record looks at one T cell receptor (beta chain) sequence and its context. Germline CDR1 reads LGHNT; CDR2 reads FRNRAP. The germline V and J ends were trimmed by 7 bases and 4 bases, with 13 bases remaining between them. This CDR3 spans 13 amino acids. 13 Jbeta primers and 60 Vbeta primers were used for the PCR. TCRdb's copy holds only in-frame clones and misses some; the assay was immunoSEQ multiplex PCR. The sample consists of over 95,000 clones, approximately 80% of them appearing once. The data derive from a study of cytomegalovirus exposure and HLA in healthy donors. The receptor's source is a woman in her forties in good health and CMV-seropositive. Sequencing used PBMCs. The chain couples TRBV12-5 to TRBJ1-1; D may be TRBD1 (6 bases). CDR3 nucleotides: TGTGCTAGTGTCCTCAACAGGGTCACTGAAGCTTTCTTT. This translates into CASVLNRVTEAFF. Drawing the rest from reference TRBV12-5 and TRBJ1-1, the complete variable domain is DARVTQTPRHKVTEMGQEVTMRCQPILGHNTVFWYRQTMMQGLELLAYFRNRAPLDDSGMPKDRFSAEMPDATLATLKIQPSEPRDSAVYFCASVLNRVTEAFFGQGTRLTVV.